The next 13 T cell receptor beta chains were all read from a single sample in a study of T cells in Graves' hyperthyroidism and ophthalmopathy. Researchers amplified the TCR beta CDR3 regions from RNA transcripts. Initially, a first-round RT-PCR of the TCR CDR3 employed the HTBI primer set. TCRdb called the multiplex PCR reads again in MiXCR, with one record for every CDR3 protein. The sample consists of 600,000 to 700,000 distinct CDR3 sequences, nearly 45% of them appearing once. Sequenced input: peripheral blood or thyroid tissue (not recorded which). The source of these receptors is an adult man with Graves' disease, either hyperthyroidism or ophthalmopathy (not recorded which).

This clonotype was seen at least ten times. The chain combines TRBV9 with TRBJ1-2, with unresolved D. The germline V gene has CDR1 SGDLS and CDR2 YYNGEE. This CDR3 region has 11 residues. The ends were cut back, 0 bases at V and 10 bases at J, with 7 bases in the middle. The CDR3 coding sequence is TGTGCCAGCAGCGTAGCCAGCCACTACACCTTC. Translation: CASSVASHYTF.

This clonotype was counted only a few times. This rearrangement joins TRBV20-1 to TRBJ1-5; no clear D. The germline V and J ends were trimmed by 3 bases and 7 bases, with 19 bases remaining between them. CDR1 is DFQATT, CDR2 SNEGSKA, per germline (reference sequence). The CDR3 spans 15 residues. The CDR3 sequence: CSARAAGTESQPQHF. The CDR3, as DNA: TGCAGTGCTAGGGCGGCGGGAACTGAAAGCCAGCCCCAGCATTTT.

J is TRBJ1-2 and V is TRBV5-1; perhaps TRBD1 as D (5 bases). Germline values: CDR1 SGHRS, CDR2 YFSETQ. CDR3 length: 13 residues. The germline V and J ends were trimmed by 4 bases and 4 bases, with 11 bases remaining between them. The CDR3 is CASSLRQSYGYTF. Here the CDR3 DNA reads TGCGCCAGCAGCCTGCGACAGTCCTATGGCTACACCTTC. The whole variable domain, remainder taken from reference TRBV5-1 and TRBJ1-2, is KAGVTQTPRYLIKTRGQQVTLSCSPISGHRSVSWYQQTPGQGLQFLFEYFSETQRNKGNFPGRFSGRQFSNSRSEMNVSTLELGDSALYLCASSLRQSYGYTFGSGTRLTVV.

The table lists this clonotype with a few counts. This rearrangement joins TRBV12-3 or TRBV12-4 to TRBJ1-1; D is unclear. V lost 6 bases, J lost 0 bases, and 11 bases lay in between. CDR3 length: 14 residues. In DNA form, the CDR3 reads TGTGCCAGCAGCCCGTGGGGAGTGAACACTGAAGCTTTCTTT. It is translated as CASSPWGVNTEAFF.

V usage is TRBV6-5 and J usage is TRBJ1-5; TRBD1 might be the D (5 bases). The CDR3 consists of 13 residues. Germline CDR1 reads MNHEY; CDR2 reads SVGAGI. V lost 11 bases and J lost 7, with 18 bases in between. CDR3 nucleotides: TGTGCCGCGAGCGTAGGGGCATGGCAGCCCCAGCATTTT. Amino acid sequence: CAASVGAWQPQHF.

With respect to this clonotype: A much larger clone lies a single base off, so this may be a read error. The rearrangement links TRBV9 to TRBJ2-2; 8 positions agree with TRBD2. The CDR3 sequence is 14 residues long. V shed 1 base, J shed 4 bases, and the junction held 0 bases outside the gene matches. Germline assignment: CDR1 SGDLS and CDR2 YYNGEE. CDR3 coding DNA: TGTGCCAGCAGCGTAAGCGGGGGCACCGGGGAGCTGTTTTTT. It specifies CASSVSGGTGELFF.

The rearrangement uses TRBV5-1 and TRBJ1-4; D unresolved. Germline V CDR1 and CDR2: SGHRS, YFSETQ. This CDR3 contains 15 residues. Trimming cost V 4 bases and J 0 bases, with 10 bases left between them. CDR3 sequence (DNA): TGCGCCAGCAGCACCGGATCTGCAACTAATGAAAAACTGTTTTTT. It yields the protein CASSTGSATNEKLFF.

This chain joins TRBV12-3 or TRBV12-4 and TRBJ1-1; D gene unclear. This CDR3 spans 14 amino acids. The V end was cut by 3 bases, the J end by 0 bases, with 8 bases between. The DNA for the CDR3 is TGTGCCAGCAGTTTTCACGAGGTGAACACTGAAGCTTTCTTT. Translation: CASSFHEVNTEAFF.

The chain is built from TRBV10-1 and TRBJ1-3; 8 nucleotides align to TRBD1. CDR1 WNHNN and CDR2 SYGVQD come from the germline V gene (reference sequence). CDR3 length: 16 residues. V lost 7 bases, J lost 0 bases, and 8 bases stayed unmatched. The CDR3 DNA follows: TGCGCCAGCAAAAGTGACAGGGGAAACTCTGGAAACACCATATATTTT. Translation: CASKSDRGNSGNTIYF.

Turning to this clonotype: This sequence may be a read error, since a much larger clone differs from it by one base. The rearrangement joins TRBV2 to TRBJ1-6, with D perhaps matching TRBD1 (6 bases). Germline lookup yields CDR1 SNHLY and CDR2 FYNNEI. Trimming took 11 bases from V and 5 from J, leaving 16 bases between them. This CDR3 region has 14 residues. The CDR3, as DNA: TGTGCCGGCAAGTTAAGGGGGAATAATTCACCCCTCCACTTT. Translated: CAGKLRGNNSPLHF.

This clonotype was picked up a small number of times. This chain connects TRBV6-5 to TRBJ2-2; D may correspond to TRBD1 or TRBD2 (5 bases each). CDR3 length equals 15 residues. Per germline, CDR1 MNHEY and CDR2 SVGAGI. V lost 5 bases, J lost 3 bases, and 13 bases lay in between. CDR3 residues: CASSIGTEYTGELFF. For the CDR3, the DNA is TGTGCCAGCAGTATCGGGACGGAATACACCGGGGAGCTGTTTTTT.

This sequence joins TRBV12-3 or TRBV12-4 and TRBJ1-1, with D perhaps matching TRBD1 (5 bases). V lost 6 bases, J lost 3 bases, and 14 bases lay in between. This CDR3 has 14 residues. CDR3: CASRQTGGDTEAFF. In DNA form, the CDR3 reads TGTGCCAGCAGACAGACCGGAGGGGACACTGAAGCTTTCTTT.

The chain recombines TRBV12-3 or TRBV12-4 with TRBJ1-1; maybe TRBD1 (6 bases). V shed 2 bases and J shed 1 base, with 11 bases lying between them. The CDR3 totals 15 residues. CDR3 protein: CASSLRGGKNTEAFF. CDR3 DNA: TGTGCCAGCAGTTTAAGGGGGGGAAAGAACACTGAAGCTTTCTTT.